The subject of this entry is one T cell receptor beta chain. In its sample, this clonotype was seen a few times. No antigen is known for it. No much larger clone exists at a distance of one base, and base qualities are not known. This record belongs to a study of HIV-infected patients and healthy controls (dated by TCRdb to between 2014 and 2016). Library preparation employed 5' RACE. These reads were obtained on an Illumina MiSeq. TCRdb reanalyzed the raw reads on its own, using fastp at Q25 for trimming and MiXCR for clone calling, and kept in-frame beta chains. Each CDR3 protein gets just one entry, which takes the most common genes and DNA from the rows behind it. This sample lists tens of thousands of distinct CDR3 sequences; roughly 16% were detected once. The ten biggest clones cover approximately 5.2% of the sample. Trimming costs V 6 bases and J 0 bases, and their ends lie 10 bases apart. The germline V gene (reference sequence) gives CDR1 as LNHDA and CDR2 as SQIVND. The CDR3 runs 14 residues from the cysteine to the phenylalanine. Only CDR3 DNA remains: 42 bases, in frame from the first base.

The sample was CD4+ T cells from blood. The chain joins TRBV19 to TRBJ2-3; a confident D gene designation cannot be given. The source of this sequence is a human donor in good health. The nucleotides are TGTGCCAGTAGGTCGAGGCGGAGCACAGATACGCAGTATTTT. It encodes CASRSRRSTDTQYF.